This TCR beta chain came from a study of T cell responses to AZD1222 COVID-19 vaccine. Study-wide results and caveats: CD4 TCRs covered the whole spike, strongest at regions 160-218 and 743-854.

Details on this clone: The target antigen is unknown.

CDR3 length: 15 residues. Germline V gives CDR1 SGHRS, CDR2 YFSETQ. Trimming pared 1 base from V and 0 bases from J, leaving 9 bases between. The assay was immunoSEQ multiplex PCR, and TCRdb's table has in-frame clones only and misses some. The sample carries fewer than 120,000 clones, roughly 92% recorded once. The TCR comes from an adult in good health. The specimen comprised peripheral blood, sampled on day 0 of AZD1222 vaccination. V is TRBV5-1 and J is TRBJ2-3; D may correspond to TRBD1 or TRBD2 (6 bases each). CDR3 sequence (DNA): TGCGCCAGCAGCTTGCCGGGGGCTAGCACAGATACGCAGTATTTT. Protein sequence: CASSLPGASTDTQYF.